The 26 T cell receptor beta chains below were found in one sample sequenced in a study of OX40 agonist ivuxolimab in advanced cancers. Sequencing was performed with immunoSEQ multiplex PCR; in TCRdb, only in-frame clones are kept and a portion is missing. The sample shows under 95,000 clones, around 90% of them seen only once. The sample was CD4+ or CD8+ T cells sorted from blood, taken in a trial of the OX40 agonist ivuxolimab. Receptors were obtained from an adult with an advanced solid tumor such as melanoma, head and neck, liver or kidney cancer.

This chain joins TRBV28 and TRBJ1-1; 9 bases agree with TRBD1. With V trimmed by 7 bases and J by 0 bases, 12 bases remained unmatched. CDR3 size: 17 residues. Germline V gene sequence: CDR1 MDHEN, CDR2 SYDVKM. CDR3 nucleotide sequence: TGTGCCAGCATAGTAGGGGGACAGGGTTCTATGAACACTGAAGCTTTCTTT. Translating gives CASIVGGQGSMNTEAFF.

The chain uses TRBV5-1 and TRBJ2-7, with D maybe TRBD1 (5 bases). CDR3 size: 13 residues. CDR1 SGHRS and CDR2 YFSETQ come from the germline V gene. V shed 5 bases and J shed 3 bases, with 12 bases lying between them. CDR3 sequence reads: CASSSLTGYEQYF. The CDR3 DNA reads TGCGCCAGCAGTTCCTTAACAGGCTACGAGCAGTACTTC.

The chain employs TRBV5-1 and TRBJ2-5; 9 bases agree with TRBD2. The V gene's germline CDR1 is SGHRS and CDR2 YFSETQ. This CDR3 is built from 16 residues. The ends lost 5 bases at V and 2 bases at J; junction bases unmatched: 10. CDR3 in DNA: TGCGCCAGCAGAGGGGGGGCTAGCGGGATACAAGAGACCCAGTACTTC. Residues: CASRGGASGIQETQYF.

The CDR3 DNA sequence: TGTGCCTGGCTTACCGGGACAGGGGGGACCGGGGAGCTGTTTTTT. Its translation is CAWLTGTGGTGELFF. J is TRBJ2-2 and V is TRBV30; 11 nucleotides match TRBD1. This CDR3 region has 15 residues. V lost 5 bases and J lost 5; bases outside the gene matches: 7. Germline CDR1 GTSNPN, CDR2 SVGIG (reference sequence).

The table lists this clone with a count of one. This chain connects TRBV4-2 to TRBJ2-1; D call uncertain. CDR3 length equals 13 residues. With 0 bases removed from V and 6 bases from J, the gap between germline ends came to 6 bases. Germline CDR1 is LGHNA and CDR2 is YNFKEQ. The CDR3 DNA reads TGTGCCAGCAGCCAAGAGAGAGGCAATGAGCAGTTCTTC. This encodes CASSQERGNEQFF.

This rearrangement joins TRBV5-5 to TRBJ1-1; 12 bases map to TRBD1. The germline gives CDR1 SGHKS, CDR2 YYEKEE (reference sequence). V gave up 3 bases and J gave up 1 base; unmatched junction bases: 4. The CDR3 sequence is 16 residues long. CDR3: CASSSRGQGANTEAFF. The CDR3 DNA sequence: TGTGCCAGCAGCTCGCGGGGACAGGGGGCGAACACTGAAGCTTTCTTT.

The chain recombines TRBV19 with TRBJ2-5; TRBD1 is a possible D gene (5 bases). The CDR3 sequence is 14 residues long. Per germline, CDR1 LNHDA and CDR2 SQIVND (reference sequence). V shed 3 bases and J shed 7 bases, with 15 bases lying between them. The CDR3 DNA reads TGTGCCAGTAGTATCTTAGGCAGGGAAGGGACCCAGTACTTC. Protein: CASSILGREGTQYF.

The genes are TRBV6-5 and TRBJ1-2; D unresolved. There are 12 residues in the CDR3. The germline V gene has CDR1 MNHEY and CDR2 SVGAGI. V gave up 5 bases and J gave up 5 bases, with 9 bases separating them. The CDR3 coding sequence is TGTGCCAGCAGTCCTCAGTTGTATGGCTACACCTTC. It is translated as CASSPQLYGYTF.

J is TRBJ2-2 and V is TRBV30; the D gene is possibly TRBD1 (6 bases). Germline CDR1 reads GTSNPN; CDR2 reads SVGIG (reference sequence). V lost 3 bases, J lost 6 bases, and 11 bases lay in between. This CDR3 contains 13 residues. The CDR3 DNA sequence: TGTGCCTGGAGGACACAGGGCCCCGGGGAGCTGTTTTTT. Protein: CAWRTQGPGELFF.

The J gene is TRBJ1-6, the V gene TRBV19; D possibly corresponds to TRBD1 (6 bases). The ends were cut back, 4 bases at V and 10 bases at J, with 11 bases in the middle. This CDR3 contains 13 residues. Germline V gene sequence: CDR1 LNHDA, CDR2 SQIVND (reference sequence). The CDR3 loop reads CASSTGVESPLHF. The CDR3 nucleotides read TGTGCCAGTAGTACAGGGGTTGAGTCACCCCTCCACTTT.

The rearrangement joins TRBV7-2 to TRBJ2-5, with D maybe TRBD1 (6 bases). Trimming pared 5 bases from V and 4 bases from J, leaving 20 bases between. CDR3 size: 16 residues. Per the germline V gene, CDR1 is SGHTA and CDR2 is FQGNSA. The CDR3 is CASSPVAGVVSETQYF. As DNA, the CDR3 is TGTGCCAGCAGCCCTGTGGCAGGGGTAGTTTCAGAGACCCAGTACTTC.

V gene TRBV6-1 combines with J gene TRBJ1-2; TRBD1 might be the D (6 bases). The germline gives CDR1 MNHNS, CDR2 SASEGT. Trimming left V 5 bases short and J 0 bases short, with 13 bases between. The CDR3 consists of 15 residues. CDR3 nucleotide sequence: TGTGCCAGCAGTAGCGGGACACCCGCTAACTATGGCTACACCTTC. Translating it yields CASSSGTPANYGYTF.

The V call is TRBV7-6, the J call TRBJ2-5; D tentatively fits TRBD1 or TRBD2 (5 bases each). The CDR3 covers 14 residues. The V gene's germline CDR1 is SGHVS and CDR2 FNYEAQ. V dropped 5 bases and J dropped 5 bases, with 15 bases sitting between them. CDR3 bases: TGTGCCAGCAGCCGTGGCCCCTGGGGGGAGACCCAGTACTTC. This sequence encodes CASSRGPWGETQYF.

The V call is TRBV30, the J call TRBJ1-4, with a tentative D call TRBD1 (5 bases). V lost 0 bases and J 8 bases, leaving 10 bases between the germline ends. The germline gives CDR1 GTSNPN, CDR2 SVGIG (reference sequence). The CDR3 contains 13 residues. For the CDR3, the DNA is TGTGCCTGGAGTGTAGGGGTTAACGAAAAACTGTTTTTT. This gives the protein CAWSVGVNEKLFF.

The chain joins TRBV2 to TRBJ1-2; D not resolved. The CDR3 loop spans 13 amino acids. Germline V CDR1 and CDR2: SNHLY, FYNNEI. Trimming took 0 bases from V and 5 from J, leaving 7 bases between them. The CDR3 loop reads CASSEAQVYGYTF. In DNA form, the CDR3 reads TGTGCCAGCAGTGAAGCCCAAGTGTATGGCTACACCTTC.

The rearrangement joins TRBV6-5 to TRBJ1-6; D perhaps matches TRBD1 (6 bases). V was clipped by 8 bases and J by 10 bases, with 18 bases between them. CDR1 and CDR2 (germline): MNHEY, SVGAGI. The CDR3 runs to 14 residues. CDR3 amino acids: CASGQLGGLSPLHF. In DNA, the CDR3 is TGTGCCAGCGGCCAGCTGGGGGGGCTCTCACCCCTCCACTTT.

A single count supports this clone. The chain joins TRBV7-8 to TRBJ2-7; the D gene is possibly TRBD1 (5 bases). In germline, CDR1 is SGHVS, CDR2 FQNEAQ. This CDR3 is built from 15 residues. V was cut by 5 bases and J by 0 bases, with 14 bases left in between. The CDR3 region is CASSPLTASSYEQYF. In DNA, the CDR3 is TGTGCCAGCAGCCCCTTGACAGCGTCCTCCTACGAGCAGTACTTC.

This rearrangement joins TRBV7-9 to TRBJ2-3; weak D call: TRBD1 (6 bases). The CDR3 is made up of 14 amino acids. Trimming pared 1 base from V and 4 bases from J, leaving 9 bases between. Germline lookup yields CDR1 SEHNR and CDR2 FQNEAQ (reference sequence). The CDR3 loop reads CASSLDRVADTQYF. The CDR3 region has the DNA TGTGCCAGCAGCTTAGACAGGGTGGCAGATACGCAGTATTTT.

The J gene is TRBJ2-7, the V gene TRBV10-3; perhaps TRBD1 as D (6 bases). Germline V lookup: CDR1 ENHRY, CDR2 SYGVKD. Between the trimmed V and J ends, which lost 5 bases and 1 base, there was a span of 12 bases. This CDR3 has 14 amino acids. CDR3 sequence reads: CAISKGTSSYEQYF. The CDR3 coding sequence is TGTGCCATCAGTAAGGGGACAAGTTCCTACGAGCAGTACTTC.

The V gene is TRBV28, the J gene TRBJ2-3; 9 positions match TRBD2. The CDR3 length is 13 residues. Germline V gives CDR1 MDHEN, CDR2 SYDVKM. The V and J ends lost 6 bases and 6 bases, in that order; junction bases with no gene match: 4. The CDR3 here is CASRSGGIDTQYF. CDR3 in DNA: TGTGCCAGCAGGAGCGGGGGGATTGATACGCAGTATTTT.

This rearrangement joins TRBV11-2 to TRBJ1-3; the match to TRBD1 covers 9 bases. Germline assignment: CDR1 SGHAT and CDR2 FQNNGV. The CDR3 length is 17 residues. V shed 5 bases and J 0 bases; nucleotides not matched to a gene: 8. The CDR3 reads CASSPRTGALSGNTIYF. The CDR3 DNA is TGTGCCAGCAGCCCGAGGACAGGGGCTCTCTCTGGAAACACCATATATTTT.

The chain joins TRBV7-7 to TRBJ2-3; 7 nucleotides match TRBD1. V was pared by 5 bases and J by 0 bases, with 5 bases of the junction left unmatched. CDR3 size: 15 residues. Per germline, CDR1 SSHAT and CDR2 FNYEAQ (reference sequence). CDR3: CASSPTGQSTDTQYF. The CDR3 DNA sequence: TGTGCCAGCAGCCCGACGGGACAGAGCACAGATACGCAGTATTTT. The full variable domain, completed using reference TRBV7-7 and TRBJ2-3, is GAGVSQSPRYKVTKRGQDVTLRCDPISSHATLYWYQQALGQGPEFLTYFNYEAQPDKSGLPSDRFSAERPEGSISTLTIQRTEQRDSAMYRCASSPTGQSTDTQYFGPGTRLTVL.

J is TRBJ1-1 and V is TRBV27; possible D gene TRBD1, 6 bases. The V gene's germline CDR1 is MNHEY and CDR2 SMNVEV (reference sequence). CDR3 length: 17 amino acids. Trimming shortened V by 6 bases and J by 1 base, and 21 bases separated the two germline ends. CDR3: CASSPLGGQRTNTEAFF. Written as DNA, the CDR3 is TGTGCCAGCAGCCCCCTCGGCGGACAGAGGACGAACACTGAAGCTTTCTTT.

The V call is TRBV4-2, the J call TRBJ2-2; 7 nucleotides align to TRBD1. Germline V gene data show CDR1 as LGHNA and CDR2 as YNFKEQ. CDR3 size: 16 residues. Trimming cost V 1 base and J 5 bases; bases outside gene matches: 7. In nucleotides, the CDR3 is TGTGCCAGCAGCCAAGGGAGGACAGGTGGTACCGGGGAGCTGTTTTTT. Residues: CASSQGRTGGTGELFF.

The chain joins TRBV6-1 to TRBJ1-2; 11 bases align to TRBD1. Germline CDR1 is MNHNS and CDR2 is SASEGT. After removal of 6 bases from V and 8 bases from J, the junction contained 11 bases not matched to a gene. This CDR3 is built from 15 residues. CDR3 amino acids: CASRADRGRRIGYTF. The CDR3, as DNA: TGTGCCAGCAGGGCGGACAGGGGGCGGCGGATCGGCTACACCTTC.

The chain recombines TRBV28 with TRBJ1-5; 10 bases fit TRBD1. CDR1 and CDR2 from the germline V gene are MDHEN and SYDVKM. Trimming removed 10 bases from V and 0 bases from J; junction bases left unmatched: 9. The CDR3 has 16 residues. The CDR3 here is CATETGGLYSNQPQHF. In DNA, the CDR3 is TGTGCCACCGAGACAGGGGGCCTCTATAGCAATCAGCCCCAGCATTTT.